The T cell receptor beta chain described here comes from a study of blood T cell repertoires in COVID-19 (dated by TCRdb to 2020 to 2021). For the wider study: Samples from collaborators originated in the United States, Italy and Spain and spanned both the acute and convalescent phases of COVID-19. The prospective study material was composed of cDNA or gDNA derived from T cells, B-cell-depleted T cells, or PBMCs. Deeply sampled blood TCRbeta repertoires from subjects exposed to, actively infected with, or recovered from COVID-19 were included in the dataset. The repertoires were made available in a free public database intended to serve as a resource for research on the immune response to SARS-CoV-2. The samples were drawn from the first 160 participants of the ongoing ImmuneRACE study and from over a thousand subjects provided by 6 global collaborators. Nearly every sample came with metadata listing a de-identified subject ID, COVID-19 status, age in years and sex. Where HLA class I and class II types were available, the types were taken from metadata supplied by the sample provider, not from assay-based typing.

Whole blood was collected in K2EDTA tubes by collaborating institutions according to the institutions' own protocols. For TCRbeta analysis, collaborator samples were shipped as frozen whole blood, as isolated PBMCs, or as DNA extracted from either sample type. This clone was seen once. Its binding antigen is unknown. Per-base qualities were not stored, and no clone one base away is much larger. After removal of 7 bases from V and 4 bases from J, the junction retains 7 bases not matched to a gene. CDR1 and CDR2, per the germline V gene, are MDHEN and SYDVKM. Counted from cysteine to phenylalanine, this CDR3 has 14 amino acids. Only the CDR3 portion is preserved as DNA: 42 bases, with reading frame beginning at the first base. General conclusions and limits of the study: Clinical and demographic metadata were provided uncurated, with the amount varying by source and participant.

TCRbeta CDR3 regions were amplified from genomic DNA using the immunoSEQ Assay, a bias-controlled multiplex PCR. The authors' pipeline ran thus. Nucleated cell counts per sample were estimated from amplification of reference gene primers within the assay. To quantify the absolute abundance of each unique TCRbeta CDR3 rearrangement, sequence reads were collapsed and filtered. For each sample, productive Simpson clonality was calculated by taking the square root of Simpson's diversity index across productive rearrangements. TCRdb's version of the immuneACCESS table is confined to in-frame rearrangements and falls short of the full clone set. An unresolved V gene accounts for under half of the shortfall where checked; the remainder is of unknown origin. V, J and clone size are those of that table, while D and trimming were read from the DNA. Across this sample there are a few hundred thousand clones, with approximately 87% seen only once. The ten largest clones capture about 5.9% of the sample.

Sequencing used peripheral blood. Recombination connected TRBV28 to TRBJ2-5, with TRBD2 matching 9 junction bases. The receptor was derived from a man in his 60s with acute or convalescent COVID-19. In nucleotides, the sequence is TGTGCCAGCAAAAGTAGCGGGAGTGGAGAGACCCAGTACTTC. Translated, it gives CASKSSGSGETQYF.